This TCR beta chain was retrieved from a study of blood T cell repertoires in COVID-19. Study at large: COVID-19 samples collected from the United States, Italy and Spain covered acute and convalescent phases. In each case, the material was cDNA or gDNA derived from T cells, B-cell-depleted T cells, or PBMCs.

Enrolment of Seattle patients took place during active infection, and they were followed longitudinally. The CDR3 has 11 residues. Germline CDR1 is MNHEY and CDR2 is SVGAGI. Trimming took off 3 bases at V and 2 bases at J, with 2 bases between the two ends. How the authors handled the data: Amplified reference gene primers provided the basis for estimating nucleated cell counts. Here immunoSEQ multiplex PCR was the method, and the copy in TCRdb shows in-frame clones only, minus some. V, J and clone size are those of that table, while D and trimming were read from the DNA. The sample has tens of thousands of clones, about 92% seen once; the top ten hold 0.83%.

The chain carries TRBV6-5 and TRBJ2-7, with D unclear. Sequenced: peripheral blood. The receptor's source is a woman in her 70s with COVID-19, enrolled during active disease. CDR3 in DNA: TGTGCCAGCAGTTATACCTACGAGCAGTACTTC. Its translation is CASSYTYEQYF.